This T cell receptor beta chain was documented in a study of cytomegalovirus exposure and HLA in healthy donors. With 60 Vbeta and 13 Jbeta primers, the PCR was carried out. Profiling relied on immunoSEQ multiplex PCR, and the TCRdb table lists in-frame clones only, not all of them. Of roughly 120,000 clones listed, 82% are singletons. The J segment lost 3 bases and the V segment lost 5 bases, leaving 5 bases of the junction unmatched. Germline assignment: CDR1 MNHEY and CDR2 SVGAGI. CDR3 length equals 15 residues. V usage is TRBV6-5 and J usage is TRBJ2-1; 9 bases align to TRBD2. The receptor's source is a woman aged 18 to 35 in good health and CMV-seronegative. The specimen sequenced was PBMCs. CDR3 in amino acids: CASSPGLAIYNEQFF. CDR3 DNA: TGTGCCAGCAGTCCGGGACTAGCCATCTACAATGAGCAGTTCTTC.